This T cell receptor beta chain was retrieved from a study of blood T cell repertoires in COVID-19. Overall study: Acute and convalescent COVID-19 samples came from the United States, Italy and Spain. From T cells, B-cell-depleted T cells, or PBMCs came the material, which was cDNA or gDNA.

Measured with immunoSEQ multiplex PCR; TCRdb has only the in-frame clones, and not every one. The sample records 200,000 or so clones, around 87% being singletons. Germline V lookup: CDR1 LGHNA, CDR2 YSLEER. The V end was cut by 0 bases, the J end by 10 bases, with 19 bases between. The CDR3 has 17 amino acids. Residents of about two dozen US areas, aged about 18 to 89 years, made up the participants. J is TRBJ1-6 and V is TRBV4-3, with D possibly being TRBD1 (5 bases). Material: PBMCs or T cells enriched from blood (not recorded which). The receptor comes from a man in his thirties or forties in a cohort exposed to, infected with or recovered from COVID-19 (not recorded which). CDR3 residues: CASSQDLFGRAGSPLHF. CDR3 DNA sequence: TGCGCCAGCAGCCAAGATCTATTCGGCAGGGCTGGATCACCCCTCCACTTT.